This TCR beta chain derives from a study of shared clonotypes between healthy human individuals. Sorted subsets were amplified in replicate PCRs using 200 to 250 ng DNA, roughly 30,000 T cell genomes. Assay used: immunoSEQ multiplex PCR; TCRdb lists only in-frame clones, some missing. Of 780,000 or so clones listed, 55% to 80% were seen once; the top ten hold under 2%. Germline V lookup: CDR1 SGHRS, CDR2 YFSETQ. V dropped 4 bases and J dropped 2 bases, with 11 bases sitting between them. The CDR3 extends over 14 amino acids. The V call is TRBV5-1, the J call TRBJ2-3; D gene uncertain. The sample consisted of memory CD4+ T cells sorted from blood. Subset denoted: CD45RA-negative fraction. The sequence derives from a woman aged 25 to 39 in good health. CDR3 sequence (DNA): TGCGCCAGCAGCAATACAGCTTCCACAGATACGCAGTATTTT. This sequence encodes CASSNTASTDTQYF.